This TCR beta chain was sequenced for a study of CD8+ T cells in alopecia areata. Study conclusions and caveats: Clonality was higher in lesional than normal scalp, especially in alopecia totalis/universalis. The presence of one nonresponder keeps the tie between baseline CD8+ expansion and response uncertain. Numerous expanded lesional clones remained in scalp and blood during tofacitinib.

The treatment denotes: oral pan-JAK inhibitor, 5-10 mg twice daily. Lesional scalp punch biopsies and peripheral blood were collected from alopecia areata patients. Of note for this clone: Its target is not known. The same CDR3 also results from other DNA sequences found in this sample.

It was cDNA, reverse transcribed from extracted RNA, that served as the sequencing template. Using immunoSEQ multiplex PCR, the repertoire was profiled, and TCRdb retains in-frame clones only, with some absent. The data show 150,000 to 200,000 clones, around three fifths seen once. The sequences come from CD4+ T cells sorted from blood, collected at week 24, from a patient treated with tofacitinib. The receptor comes from a human donor with alopecia areata.

CDR3 DNA sequence: TGCGCCAGCAGCCTCCGGGGCGACTATGGCTACACCTTC. Translated: CASSLRGDYGYTF. The V and J genes are TRBV5-1 and TRBJ1-2, with D possibly matching TRBD1 (5 bases). Germline CDR1 is SGHRS and CDR2 is YFSETQ. Trimming removed 4 bases from V and 3 bases from J, with 10 bases in between. The CDR3 is made up of 13 amino acids.